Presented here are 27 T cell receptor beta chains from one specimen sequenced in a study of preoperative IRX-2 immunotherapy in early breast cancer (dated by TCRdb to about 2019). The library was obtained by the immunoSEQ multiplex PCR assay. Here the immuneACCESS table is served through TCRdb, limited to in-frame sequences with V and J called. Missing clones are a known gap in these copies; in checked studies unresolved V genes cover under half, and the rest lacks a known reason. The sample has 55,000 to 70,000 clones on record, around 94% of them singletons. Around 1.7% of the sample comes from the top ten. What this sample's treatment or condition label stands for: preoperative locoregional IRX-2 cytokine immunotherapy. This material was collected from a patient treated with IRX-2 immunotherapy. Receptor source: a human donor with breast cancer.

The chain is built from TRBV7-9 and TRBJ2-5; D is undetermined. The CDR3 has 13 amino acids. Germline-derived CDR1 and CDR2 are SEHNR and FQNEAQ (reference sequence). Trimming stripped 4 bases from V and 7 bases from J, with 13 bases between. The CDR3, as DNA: TGTGCCAGCAGCTATAAGGGTTCCGGGACCCAGTACTTC. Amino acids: CASSYKGSGTQYF.

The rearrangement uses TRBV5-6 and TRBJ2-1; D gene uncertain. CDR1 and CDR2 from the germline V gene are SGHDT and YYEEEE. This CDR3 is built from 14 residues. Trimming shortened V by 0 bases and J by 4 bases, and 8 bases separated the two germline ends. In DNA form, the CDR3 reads TGTGCCAGCAGCTTGGGGGCAGTTTACAATGAGCAGTTCTTC. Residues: CASSLGAVYNEQFF.

The CDR3 protein is CASSLSGRPYEQYF. The CDR3 DNA is TGTGCCAGCAGCTTATCCGGGAGGCCCTACGAGCAGTACTTC. The chain links TRBV11-2 to TRBJ2-5; TRBD2 agrees at 7 bases. Gene TRBJ2-7 matches the end of the DNA better, so the J call may be wrong. Germline-derived CDR1 and CDR2 are SGHAT and FQNNGV. The CDR3 has 14 residues.

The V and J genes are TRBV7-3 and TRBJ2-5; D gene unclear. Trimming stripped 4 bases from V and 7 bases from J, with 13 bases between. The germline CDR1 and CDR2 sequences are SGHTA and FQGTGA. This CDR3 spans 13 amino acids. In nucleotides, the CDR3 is TGTGCCAGCAGCTCAAACCCGATGGGGACCCAGTACTTC. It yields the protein CASSSNPMGTQYF. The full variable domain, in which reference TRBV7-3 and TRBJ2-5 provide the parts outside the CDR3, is GAGVSQTPSNKVTEKGKYVELRCDPISGHTALYWYRQSLGQGPEFLIYFQGTGAADDSGLPNDRFFAVRPEGSVSTLKIQRTERGDSAVYLCASSSNPMGTQYFGPGTRLLVL.

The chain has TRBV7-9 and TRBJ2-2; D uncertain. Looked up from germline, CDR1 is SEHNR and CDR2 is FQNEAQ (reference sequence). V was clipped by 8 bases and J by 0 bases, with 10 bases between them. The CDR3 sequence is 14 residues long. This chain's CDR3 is CASATSTNTGELFF. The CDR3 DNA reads TGTGCCAGCGCGACTTCCACGAACACCGGGGAGCTGTTTTTT.

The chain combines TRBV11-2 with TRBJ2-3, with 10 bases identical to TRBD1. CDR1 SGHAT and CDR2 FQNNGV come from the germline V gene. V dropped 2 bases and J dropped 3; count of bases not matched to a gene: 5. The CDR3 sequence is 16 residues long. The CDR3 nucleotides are TGTGCCAGCAGCTTACTTTTGGGACAGGGGACAGATACGCAGTATTTT. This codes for CASSLLLGQGTDTQYF. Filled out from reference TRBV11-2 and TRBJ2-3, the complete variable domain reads EAGVAQSPRYKIIEKRQSVAFWCNPISGHATLYWYQQILGQGPKLLIQFQNNGVVDDSQLPKDRFSAERLKGVDSTLKIQPAKLEDSAVYLCASSLLLGQGTDTQYFGPGTRLTVL.

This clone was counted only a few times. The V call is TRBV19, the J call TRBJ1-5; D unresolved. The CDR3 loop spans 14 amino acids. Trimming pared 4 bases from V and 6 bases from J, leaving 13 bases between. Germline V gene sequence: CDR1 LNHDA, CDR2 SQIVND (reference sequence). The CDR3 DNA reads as TGTGCCAGTAGTACCACAAGAGCGGTTCAGCCCCAGCATTTT. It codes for CASSTTRAVQPQHF.

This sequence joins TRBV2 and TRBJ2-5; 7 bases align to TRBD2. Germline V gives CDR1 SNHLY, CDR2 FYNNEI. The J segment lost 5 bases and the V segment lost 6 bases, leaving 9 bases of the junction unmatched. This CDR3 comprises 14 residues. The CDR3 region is CASSPQTSRETQYF. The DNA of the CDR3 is TGTGCCAGCAGCCCCCAGACTAGCAGGGAGACCCAGTACTTC. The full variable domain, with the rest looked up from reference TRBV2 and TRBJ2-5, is EPEVTQTPSHQVTQMGQEVILRCVPISNHLYFYWYRQILGQKVEFLVSFYNNEISEKSEIFDDQFSVERPDGSNFTLKIRSTKLEDSAMYFCASSPQTSRETQYFGPGTRLLVL.

CDR3 in DNA: TGTGCCAGCAGTTTATCTCCCGGGACCTCTATGCTCTATGGCTACACCTTC. It translates to CASSLSPGTSMLYGYTF. V gene TRBV28 combines with J gene TRBJ1-2; a possible D gene is TRBD1 (5 bases). The V end was cut by 1 base, the J end by 4 bases, with 19 bases between. Germline V lookup: CDR1 MDHEN, CDR2 SYDVKM. The CDR3 consists of 17 residues.

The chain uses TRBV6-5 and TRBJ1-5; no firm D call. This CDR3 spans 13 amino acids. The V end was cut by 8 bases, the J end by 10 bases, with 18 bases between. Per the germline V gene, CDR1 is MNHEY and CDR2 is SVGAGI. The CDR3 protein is CASGRAPQQPQHF. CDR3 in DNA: TGTGCCAGCGGACGGGCCCCCCAACAACCCCAGCATTTT.

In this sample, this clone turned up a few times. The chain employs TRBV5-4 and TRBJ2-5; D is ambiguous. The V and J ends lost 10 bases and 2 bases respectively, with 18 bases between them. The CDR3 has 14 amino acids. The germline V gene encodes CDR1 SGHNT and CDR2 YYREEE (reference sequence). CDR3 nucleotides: TGTGCCGGCCCCAGACTGGAACGACAAGAGACCCAGTACTTC. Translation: CAGPRLERQETQYF.

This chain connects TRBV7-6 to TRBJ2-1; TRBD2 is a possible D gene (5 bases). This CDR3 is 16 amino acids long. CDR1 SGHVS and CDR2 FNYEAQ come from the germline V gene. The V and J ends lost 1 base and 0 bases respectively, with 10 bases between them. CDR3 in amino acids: CASSLEPSSSYNEQFF. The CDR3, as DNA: TGTGCCAGCAGCTTAGAGCCTAGCAGCTCCTACAATGAGCAGTTCTTC. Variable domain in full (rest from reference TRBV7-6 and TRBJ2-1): GAGVSQSPRYKVTKRGQDVALRCDPISGHVSLYWYRQALGQGPEFLTYFNYEAQQDKSGLPNDRFSAERPEGSISTLTIQRTEQRDSAMYRCASSLEPSSSYNEQFFGPGTRLTVL.

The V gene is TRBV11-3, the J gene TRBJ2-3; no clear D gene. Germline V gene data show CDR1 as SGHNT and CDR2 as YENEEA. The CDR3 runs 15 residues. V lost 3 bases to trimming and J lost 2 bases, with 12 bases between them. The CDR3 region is CASSLGRRFTDTQYF. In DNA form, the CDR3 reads TGTGCCAGCAGCTTGGGCCGGCGGTTCACAGATACGCAGTATTTT.

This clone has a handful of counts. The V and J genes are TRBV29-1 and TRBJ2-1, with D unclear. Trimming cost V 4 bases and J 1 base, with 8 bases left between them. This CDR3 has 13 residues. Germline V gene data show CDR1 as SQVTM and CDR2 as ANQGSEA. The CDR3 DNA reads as TGCAGCGTTGCTAGGGTTTCCTACAATGAGCAGTTCTTC. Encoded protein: CSVARVSYNEQFF.

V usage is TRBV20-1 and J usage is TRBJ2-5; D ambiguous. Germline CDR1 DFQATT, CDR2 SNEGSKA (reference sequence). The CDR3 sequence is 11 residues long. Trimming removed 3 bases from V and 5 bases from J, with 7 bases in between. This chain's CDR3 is CSARVRETQYF. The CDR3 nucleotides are TGCAGTGCTAGGGTCAGGGAGACCCAGTACTTC.

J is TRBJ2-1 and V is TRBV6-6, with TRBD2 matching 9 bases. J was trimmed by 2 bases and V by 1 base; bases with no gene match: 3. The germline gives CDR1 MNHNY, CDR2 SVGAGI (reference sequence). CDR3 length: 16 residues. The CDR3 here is CASSYFSSGAYNEQFF. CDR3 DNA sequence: TGTGCCAGCAGTTACTTTTCTAGCGGGGCCTACAATGAGCAGTTCTTC.

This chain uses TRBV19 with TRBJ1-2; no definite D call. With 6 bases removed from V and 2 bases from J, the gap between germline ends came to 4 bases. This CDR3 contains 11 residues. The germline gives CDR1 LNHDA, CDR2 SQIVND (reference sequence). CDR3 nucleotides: TGTGCCAGTAGGAAAAACTATGGCTACACCTTC. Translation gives CASRKNYGYTF.

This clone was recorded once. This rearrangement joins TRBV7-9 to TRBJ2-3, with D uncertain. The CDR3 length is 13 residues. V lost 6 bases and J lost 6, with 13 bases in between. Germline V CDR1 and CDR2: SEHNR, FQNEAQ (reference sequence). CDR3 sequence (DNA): TGTGCCAGCAGGGACCGTCCCCGGGATACGCAGTATTTT. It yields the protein CASRDRPRDTQYF.

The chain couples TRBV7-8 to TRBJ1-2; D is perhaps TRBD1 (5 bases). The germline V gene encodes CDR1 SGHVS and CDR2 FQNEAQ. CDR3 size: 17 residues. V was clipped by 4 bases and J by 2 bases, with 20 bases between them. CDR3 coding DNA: TGTGCCAGCAGCTCGCGAAGTCCGGGACGGGAGAACTATGGCTACACCTTC. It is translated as CASSSRSPGRENYGYTF.

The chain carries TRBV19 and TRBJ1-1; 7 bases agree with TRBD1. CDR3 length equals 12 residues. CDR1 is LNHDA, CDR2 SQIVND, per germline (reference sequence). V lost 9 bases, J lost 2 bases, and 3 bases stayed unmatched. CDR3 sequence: CASRDSNTEAFF. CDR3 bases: TGTGCCAGCAGGGACAGCAACACTGAAGCTTTCTTT.

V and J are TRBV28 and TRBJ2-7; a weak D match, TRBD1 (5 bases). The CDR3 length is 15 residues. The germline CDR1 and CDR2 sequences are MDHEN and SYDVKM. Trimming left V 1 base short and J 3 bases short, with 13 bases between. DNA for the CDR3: TGTGCCAGCAGTTTATCTTTGGCAGGGAACTACGAGCAGTACTTC. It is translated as CASSLSLAGNYEQYF.

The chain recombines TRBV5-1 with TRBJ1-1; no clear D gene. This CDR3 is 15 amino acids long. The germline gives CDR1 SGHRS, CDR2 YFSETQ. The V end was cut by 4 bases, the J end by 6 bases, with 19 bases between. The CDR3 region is CASSMQPGPQSEAFF. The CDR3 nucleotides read TGCGCCAGCAGCATGCAACCAGGCCCTCAATCTGAAGCTTTCTTT.

The CDR3 protein is CASSYRDRGLPDTQYF. CDR3 in DNA: TGTGCCAGCAGTTACCGGGACAGGGGTTTGCCAGATACGCAGTATTTT. The rearrangement uses TRBV7-9 and TRBJ2-3; 10 bases agree with TRBD1. This CDR3 has 16 residues. Germline V gives CDR1 SEHNR, CDR2 FQNEAQ (reference sequence). V lost 6 bases to trimming and J lost 4 bases; unmatched junction nucleotides: 10. Filled out from reference TRBV7-9 and TRBJ2-3, the complete variable domain reads DTGVSQNPRHKITKRGQNVTFRCDPISEHNRLYWYRQTLGQGPEFLTYFQNEAQLEKSRLLSDRFSAERPKGSFSTLEIQRTEQGDSAMYLCASSYRDRGLPDTQYFGPGTRLTVL.

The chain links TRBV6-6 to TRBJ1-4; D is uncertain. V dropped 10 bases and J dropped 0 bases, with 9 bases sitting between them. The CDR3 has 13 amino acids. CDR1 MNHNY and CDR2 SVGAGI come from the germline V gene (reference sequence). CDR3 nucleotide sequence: TGTGCCACCTCAAGGACAACTAATGAAAAACTGTTTTTT. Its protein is CATSRTTNEKLFF.

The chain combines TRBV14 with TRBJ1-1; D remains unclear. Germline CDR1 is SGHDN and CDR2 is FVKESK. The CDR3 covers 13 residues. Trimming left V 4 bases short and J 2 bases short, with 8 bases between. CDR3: CASSRGSNTEAFF. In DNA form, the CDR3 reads TGTGCCAGCAGCCGAGGCTCCAACACTGAAGCTTTCTTT.

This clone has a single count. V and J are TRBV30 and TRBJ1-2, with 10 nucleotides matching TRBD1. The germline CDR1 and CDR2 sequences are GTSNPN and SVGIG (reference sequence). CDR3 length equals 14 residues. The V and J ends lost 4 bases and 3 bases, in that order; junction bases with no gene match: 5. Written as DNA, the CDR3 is TGTGCCTGGATGAGACAGGGGGCCGACTATGGCTACACCTTC. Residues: CAWMRQGADYGYTF.

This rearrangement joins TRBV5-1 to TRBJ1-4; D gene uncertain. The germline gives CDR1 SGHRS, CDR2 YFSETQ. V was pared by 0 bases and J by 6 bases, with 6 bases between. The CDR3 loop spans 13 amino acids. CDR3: CASSLGPHEKLFF. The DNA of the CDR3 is TGCGCCAGCAGCTTGGGGCCTCATGAAAAACTGTTTTTT.